This TCR beta chain was sequenced in a study of OX40 agonist ivuxolimab in advanced cancers. Across the whole study: Subjects had a mean age of around 63 years, with a range of 23 to 79; 82.7% were male.

Germline CDR1 reads WSHSY; CDR2 reads SAAADI. Trimming removed 6 bases at V and 4 bases at J, with 9 bases between. The CDR3 is 13 amino acids. Sequencing used immunoSEQ multiplex PCR; TCRdb keeps in-frame clones, though not all of them. The sample lists around 60,000 clones, around 85% seen once, with 0.61% in the top ten. About this clone: As yet, its antigen is unknown.

Study-level findings and limits: Clonal expansion was seen in CD4+ and CD8+ blood T cells by week 6 at 0.1 to 3.0 mg/kg.

Sequenced here: CD4+ or CD8+ T cells sorted from blood, sampled in a trial of the OX40 agonist ivuxolimab. V and J are TRBV10-2 and TRBJ2-2; possible D gene TRBD2, 5 bases. This TCR was sampled from an adult with an advanced solid tumor such as melanoma, head and neck, liver or kidney cancer. Written as DNA, the CDR3 is TGCGCCAGCAGGCGGACTCCCACCGGGGAGCTGTTTTTT. Translated: CASRRTPTGELFF.